The clone carrying this TCR beta chain was observed a handful of times. Its antigen is unknown. The source of the sample is a study of T cells in Graves' hyperthyroidism and ophthalmopathy. This CDR3 has 17 amino acids. The J segment lost 4 bases and the V segment lost 4 bases, leaving 11 bases of the junction unmatched. Germline values: CDR1 LGHNT, CDR2 FRNRAP. Amplification of TCR beta CDR3 regions used RNA as the template. In the first-round RT-PCR of the TCR CDR3, the HTBI primer set was used. Each CDR3 protein is one row after TCRdb ran MiXCR on the multiplex PCR reads. The top ten clones hold around 7% of a sample with hundreds of thousands of distinct CDR3 sequences, roughly 14% of them seen once. General study findings and limits: Blood shared most expanded thyroid clonotypes above 0.001.

Material: blood. The chain has TRBV12-5 and TRBJ2-2, with 8 bases that match TRBD2. The TCR originated in a woman aged 18-29 years with Graves' hyperthyroidism. CDR3 sequence reads: CASGWGTSGRGTGELFF. CDR3 nucleotides: TGTGCTAGTGGTTGGGGAACTAGCGGACGAGGCACCGGGGAGCTGTTTTTT. Supplemented by reference TRBV12-5 and TRBJ2-2, the full variable domain reads DARVTQTPRHKVTEMGQEVTMRCQPILGHNTVFWYRQTMMQGLELLAYFRNRAPLDDSGMPKDRFSAEMPDATLATLKIQPSEPRDSAVYFCASGWGTSGRGTGELFFGEGSRLTVL.